A single sample gave rise to the 18 T cell receptor beta chains below, sequenced in a study of patients and donors after allogeneic stem cell transplantation (dated by TCRdb to about 2020). Libraries were made using RT-PCR. The instrument was a NextSeq 550. TCRdb's own reprocessing of the public reads used fastp at Q25 and MiXCR and kept productive beta chains. Rows are combined by CDR3 protein, so each entry shows the most common genes and DNA. The sample contains 900,000 to 1,000,000 distinct CDR3 sequences, 18% of them found a single time. Around 6% of the sample goes to the ten largest clones. Sequencing was carried out using blood, either unsorted or a sorted T cell fraction (not recorded which). Receptor source: a human donor who was either an allogeneic HSCT recipient or a stem cell or donor lymphocyte infusion donor (not recorded which). It is not recorded whose cells these are; they may come from a transplant donor.

This clonotype occurred many times. The rearrangement joins TRBV12-3 or TRBV12-4 to TRBJ2-7, with 12 positions matching TRBD1. This CDR3 contains 16 residues. The trim removed 6 bases at V and 7 bases at J, leaving 13 bases unmatched. Here the CDR3 reads CASSFRGGQGAREQYF. The CDR3 bases are TGTGCCAGCAGCTTCCGGGGGGGACAGGGGGCGAGGGAGCAGTACTTC.

The chain couples TRBV21-1 to TRBJ2-3; the tabulated D call, TRBD2, remains unverified against the DNA. TRBV21-1 has pseudogene status. The CDR3 covers 16 residues. This chain's CDR3 is CASSDGTSGTLDTQYF. DNA of the CDR3: TGTGCCAGCAGCGACGGGACTAGCGGGACTTTAGATACGCAGTATTTT.

In this sample, this clonotype turned up a few times. The chain recombines TRBV24-1 with TRBJ2-3, with a tentative D call TRBD2 (5 bases). The V and J ends lost 4 bases and 7 bases respectively, with 8 bases between them. The CDR3 length is 12 residues. CDR1 is KGHDR and CDR2 is SFDVKD in the germline V gene. The DNA for the CDR3 is TGTGCCACCAGTGACCCGGGATATACGCAGTATTTT. It translates to CATSDPGYTQYF.

At least ten counts were recorded for this clonotype. The chain employs TRBV12-3 or TRBV12-4 and TRBJ1-6; 9 bases agree with TRBD1. V dropped 4 bases and J dropped 9; count of bases not matched to a gene: 10. The CDR3 is 16 amino acids. CDR3 protein: CASSSAWGQGGSPLHF. In nucleotides, the CDR3 is TGTGCCAGCAGTTCGGCCTGGGGACAGGGCGGTTCACCCCTCCACTTT.

The chain links TRBV12-3 or TRBV12-4 to TRBJ1-2; 8 bases match TRBD1. V was pared by 8 bases and J by 7 bases, with 6 bases of the junction left unmatched. CDR3 size: 12 residues. CDR3 loop: CASPDRDGGYTF. For the CDR3, the DNA is TGTGCCAGCCCGGACAGGGATGGTGGCTACACCTTC.

This clonotype showed up many times. The chain joins TRBV4-2 to TRBJ1-1, with D tentatively TRBD1 (5 bases). Germline assignment: CDR1 LGHNA and CDR2 YNFKEQ. Trimming shortened V by 3 bases and J by 1 base, and 9 bases separated the two germline ends. The CDR3 is 14 amino acids. The CDR3 spells CASSQPTGNTEAFF. The DNA for the CDR3 is TGTGCCAGCAGCCAGCCCACAGGGAACACTGAAGCTTTCTTT.

This chain connects TRBV15 to TRBJ2-1; possibly TRBD1 for D (7 bases). V lost 3 bases to trimming and J lost 12 bases, with 18 bases between them. The germline CDR1 and CDR2 sequences are LNHNV and YYDKDF (reference sequence). The CDR3 sequence is 14 residues long. The CDR3 bases are TGTGCCACCAGCAGGTTAGAGGAGGGGGCCGGGCAGTTCTTC. It specifies CATSRLEEGAGQFF. Together with reference TRBV15 and TRBJ2-1, the CDR3 gives the full variable domain: DAMVIQNPRYQVTQFGKPVTLSCSQTLNHNVMYWYQQKSSQAPKLLFHYYDKDFNNEADTPDNFQSRRPNTSFCFLDIRSPGLGDTAMYLCATSRLEEGAGQFFGPGTRLTVL.

This clonotype was recorded only once. The chain has TRBV6-1 and TRBJ2-3, with 7 nucleotides matching TRBD1. The CDR3 length is 14 residues. The junction had 5 bases not matched to a gene; V was cut back by 6 bases and J by 2 bases. Germline assignment: CDR1 MNHNS and CDR2 SASEGT. The CDR3 coding sequence is TGTGCCAGCAGCAACCAGGGGGTCACAGATACGCAGTATTTT. As protein: CASSNQGVTDTQYF.

This clonotype was counted between two and nine times. The J gene is TRBJ2-1, the V gene TRBV20-1, with 9 positions matching TRBD2. V shed 3 bases, J shed 10 bases, and the junction held 10 bases outside the gene matches. The germline V gene encodes CDR1 DFQATT and CDR2 SNEGSKA (reference sequence). The CDR3 loop spans 14 amino acids. CDR3 protein: CSASMAGGTVEQFF. As DNA, the CDR3 is TGCAGTGCTAGTATGGCGGGAGGGACAGTGGAGCAGTTCTTC.

This clonotype has more than one count but fewer than ten. The chain uses TRBV11-1 and TRBJ2-2; 8 bases fit TRBD1. Germline V gene data show CDR1 as SGHAT and CDR2 as FQDESV (reference sequence). Losses at the gene ends were 2 bases for V and 7 bases for J; bases not matched to a gene: 18. The CDR3 is made up of 19 amino acids. The CDR3 region has the DNA TGTGCCAGCAGCTTATCAGGGGGCCGGACGGGGCGACTCGGCGGGGAGCTGTTTTTT. As protein: CASSLSGGRTGRLGGELFF.

This clonotype has only a few counts. J is TRBJ1-3 and V is TRBV5-1, with D unresolved. Trimming shortened V by 2 bases and J by 0 bases, and 9 bases separated the two germline ends. Germline V gene lookup returns CDR1 SGHRS and CDR2 YFSETQ. The CDR3 extends over 15 amino acids. CDR3 coding DNA: TGCGCCAGCAGCTTCGGCAGAAGCTCTGGAAACACCATATATTTT. It translates to CASSFGRSSGNTIYF.

There are a few counts of this clonotype. This chain uses TRBV7-2 with TRBJ2-7; D is unclear. V gave up 2 bases and J gave up 1 base, with 9 bases separating them. This CDR3 has 14 residues. Germline V gene data show CDR1 as SGHTA and CDR2 as FQGNSA. The CDR3 DNA reads as TGTGCCAGCAGCTTAAACGGTGTATCCTACGAGCAGTACTTC. Its protein is CASSLNGVSYEQYF.

This clonotype occurred a few times. The chain is built from TRBV5-1 and TRBJ1-1; maybe TRBD1 (5 bases). The CDR3 totals 14 residues. The V gene lost 8 bases and the J gene lost 1 base, with 15 bases spanning the gap. Germline assignment: CDR1 SGHRS and CDR2 YFSETQ. As DNA, the CDR3 is TGCGCCAGTAGAGTTCCAGGACAGAACACTGAAGCTTTCTTT. This codes for CASRVPGQNTEAFF.

This chain connects TRBV30 to TRBJ1-2; D ambiguous. The length of the CDR3 is 14 residues. V shed 0 bases and J shed 10 bases, with 18 bases lying between them. The germline V gene encodes CDR1 GTSNPN and CDR2 SVGIG (reference sequence). The CDR3 region is CAWSVGPQLGDYTF. CDR3 nucleotide sequence: TGTGCCTGGAGTGTAGGCCCCCAACTTGGTGACTACACCTTC. Filled out from reference TRBV30 and TRBJ1-2, the complete variable domain reads SQTIHQWPATLVQPVGSPLSLECTVEGTSNPNLYWYRQAAGRGLQLLFYSVGIGQISSEVPQNLSASRPQDRQFILSSKKLLLSDSGFYLCAWSVGPQLGDYTFGSGTRLTVV.

This rearrangement joins TRBV3-1 to TRBJ1-1; D is unclear. This CDR3 region has 16 residues. Trimming took 2 bases from V and 1 from J, leaving 14 bases between them. Germline CDR1 LGHDT, CDR2 YNNKEL (reference sequence). Here the CDR3 reads CASSQRTVRQNTEAFF. The DNA for the CDR3 is TGTGCCAGCAGCCAAAGAACGGTACGGCAGAACACTGAAGCTTTCTTT.

The sample holds a few counts of this clonotype. The rearrangement uses TRBV18 and TRBJ2-3, with unresolved D. The CDR3 runs 18 residues. The germline CDR1 and CDR2 sequences are KGHSH and LQKENI. V was trimmed by 0 bases and J by 4 bases, leaving 20 bases between them. The CDR3: CASSPPWAATPPADTQYF. DNA of the CDR3: TGTGCCAGCTCACCACCGTGGGCTGCTACCCCGCCCGCAGATACGCAGTATTTT. The entire variable domain, with the rest obtained from reference TRBV18 and TRBJ2-3, is as follows: NAGVMQNPRHLVRRRGQEARLRCSPMKGHSHVYWYRQLPEEGLKFMVYLQKENIIDESGMPKERFSAEFPKEGPSILRIQQVVRGDSAAYFCASSPPWAATPPADTQYFGPGTRLTVL.

This clonotype was seen repeatedly, ten times or more. The rearrangement joins TRBV10-3 to TRBJ1-5; TRBD1 aligns across 9 bases. There are 15 residues in the CDR3. Per the germline V gene, CDR1 is ENHRY and CDR2 is SYGVKD. Germline trimming cut 5 bases from V and 0 bases from J; bases unmatched to any gene: 2. CDR3 protein: CAISTDRGSNQPQHF. The DNA of the CDR3 is TGTGCCATCAGTACGGACAGGGGTAGCAATCAGCCCCAGCATTTT.

This clonotype occurred many times. The chain recombines TRBV10-3 with TRBJ1-1, with D perhaps TRBD1 (6 bases). V was cut by 10 bases and J by 5 bases, with 17 bases left in between. Germline CDR1 is ENHRY and CDR2 is SYGVKD. There are 13 residues in the CDR3. This CDR3 is CATPRGMGTEAFF. The DNA of the CDR3 is TGTGCCACCCCGAGGGGGATGGGTACTGAAGCTTTCTTT.